This TCR beta chain was sequenced for a study of PD-1 blockade in classical Hodgkin lymphoma. Study findings and constraints: CD4+ TCR diversity rose significantly by C4D1, and CD8+ TCR diversity did not.

The trim removed 6 bases at V and 8 bases at J, leaving 9 bases unmatched. The germline V gene encodes CDR1 MNHNY and CDR2 SVGAGI (reference sequence). This CDR3 spans 15 amino acids. Profiling relied on immunoSEQ multiplex PCR, and the TCRdb table lists in-frame clones only, not all of them. The table includes 25,000 or so clones, 70% to 80% detected once. Remarks on this clone: Its target is unknown.

There was relapse after autologous stem cell transplantation in every patient, and there was variation in brentuximab vedotin exposure. Researchers report purifying CD4+ T cells from thawed PBMCs by magnetic negative selection. The sequence derives from a human donor with classical Hodgkin lymphoma. The specimen comprised CD4+ T cells from blood, sampled at baseline. The gene calls are TRBV6-6 and TRBJ1-6; 8 bases match TRBD1. CDR3 amino acids: CASRYTGGTDSPLHF. For the CDR3, the DNA is TGTGCCAGCAGGTACACAGGGGGTACAGATTCACCCCTCCACTTT.